This TCR beta chain appears in the sequencing data of a study of OX40 agonist ivuxolimab in advanced cancers. About the research overall: Patients received ivuxolimab, an intravenous treatment, every 2 weeks at 0.01 to 10 mg/kg.

Enrollment shut out patients with autoimmune disease history or systemic immunosuppression. Study observations and caveats: The antigen specificity of the peripheral T cells (those that were expanded) was not determined.

The CDR3 length is 14 residues. Per germline, CDR1 MDHEN and CDR2 SYDVKM. V was pared by 4 bases and J by 0 bases, with 10 bases between. Method: immunoSEQ multiplex PCR; TCRdb's copy keeps in-frame clones and lacks some. In the table there are 60,000 to 95,000 clones, approximately 81% of which are singletons. As to this clone: As yet, its antigen is unknown.

The chain combines TRBV28 with TRBJ2-7; D is tentatively TRBD1 or TRBD2 (5 bases each). The source of this sequence is an adult with an advanced solid tumor such as melanoma, head and neck, liver or kidney cancer. The specimen comprised CD4+ or CD8+ T cells sorted from blood, sampled in a trial of the OX40 agonist ivuxolimab. CDR3 bases: TGTGCCAGCAGTTCCGGGACGTACTCCTACGAGCAGTACTTC. This gives the protein CASSSGTYSYEQYF.